The clone carrying this TCR beta chain was seen a handful of times. The PCR had 60 Vbeta and 13 Jbeta primers. The data were produced by immunoSEQ multiplex PCR, yet TCRdb's version contains in-frame clones alone and is incomplete. The sample lists 210,000 or so clones; roughly 78% were seen once. This sample is drawn from a study of cytomegalovirus exposure and HLA in healthy donors. This CDR3 region has 15 residues. CDR1 and CDR2 (germline): MNHNS, SASEGT. The V end lost 4 bases, the J end lost 2 bases, and 11 bases lay between the germline ends. This chain connects TRBV6-1 to TRBJ1-4; D possibly corresponds to TRBD1 (5 bases). This TCR was sampled from a boy aged 5 to 17 in good health and CMV-seronegative. Sequenced sample: PBMCs. In nucleotides, the CDR3 is TGTGCCAGCAGTGCGCAGGGTGGGACTAATGAAAAACTGTTTTTT. As protein: CASSAQGGTNEKLFF.